This T cell receptor beta chain was captured by sequencing in a study of blood T cell repertoires in COVID-19. Study as a whole: Sites in the United States, Italy and Spain provided acute and convalescent COVID-19 samples. From T cells, B-cell-depleted T cells, or PBMCs came the material, which was cDNA or gDNA.

The CDR3 extends over 12 amino acids. Trimming shortened V by 6 bases and J by 3 bases, and 6 bases separated the two germline ends. Germline V gives CDR1 SNHLY, CDR2 FYNNEI. Per the original methods: How many nucleated cells were present was estimated from reference gene primer amplification. Some clones are missing from TCRdb's copy, which holds only in-frame ones; the method was immunoSEQ multiplex PCR. From that table come the V and J calls and clone size; the DNA was used to work out D and trimming. The sample has roughly 150,000 clones, 83% seen once. The specimen sequenced was peripheral blood. The sequence came from an elderly woman with acute or convalescent COVID-19. The rearrangement uses TRBV2 and TRBJ1-5; no clear D. The CDR3, as DNA: TGTGCCAGCAGGAGAACCAATCAGCCCCAGCATTTT. Amino acid sequence: CASRRTNQPQHF.